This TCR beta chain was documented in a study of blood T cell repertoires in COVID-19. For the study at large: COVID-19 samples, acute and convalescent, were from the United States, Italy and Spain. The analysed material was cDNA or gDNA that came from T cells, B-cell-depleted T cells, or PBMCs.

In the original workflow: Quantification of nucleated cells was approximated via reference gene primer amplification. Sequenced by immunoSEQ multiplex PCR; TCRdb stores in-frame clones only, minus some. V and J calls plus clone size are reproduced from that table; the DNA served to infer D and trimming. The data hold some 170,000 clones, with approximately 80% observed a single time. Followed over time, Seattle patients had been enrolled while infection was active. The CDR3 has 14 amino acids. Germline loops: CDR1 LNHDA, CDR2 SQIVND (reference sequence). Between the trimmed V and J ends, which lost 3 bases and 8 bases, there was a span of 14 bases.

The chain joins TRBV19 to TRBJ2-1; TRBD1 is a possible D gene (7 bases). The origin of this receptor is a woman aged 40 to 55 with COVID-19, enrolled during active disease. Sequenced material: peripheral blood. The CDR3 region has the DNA TGTGCCAGTAGTATGCTGGCAGGGGGGCATGAGCAGTTCTTC. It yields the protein CASSMLAGGHEQFF.